These T cell receptor beta chains were read from a single sample in a study of blood T cell repertoires in COVID-19. Some clones are missing from TCRdb's copy, which holds only in-frame ones; the method was immunoSEQ multiplex PCR. The sample lists 90,000 or so clones, roughly 80% occurring once. Sequences were obtained from peripheral blood. The receptors derive from an older man with active or convalescent COVID-19. CDR3s include the opening cysteine and the closing phenylalanine or tryptophan. The D gene is left open where the match is weak. Not every row has a clone size; where given, it reads once, few, many or a size class.

j_call clone_size v_call d_call cdr3_aa cdr3_nt
TRBJ2-2 . TRBV29-1 TRBD1 CSVGTGFSNTGELFF TGCAGCGTAGGGACAGGCTTTTCAAACACCGGGGAGCTGTTTTTT
TRBJ2-1 . TRBV5-4 . CASSGPARGNEQFF TGTGCCAGCAGCGGGCCTGCCCGGGGGAATGAGCAGTTCTTC
TRBJ1-6 . TRBV12-5 . CASMEGITLHF TGTGCTAGTATGGAGGGGATCACCCTCCACTTT
TRBJ1-4 . TRBV3-1/TRBV3-2 . CASSVRGRLNEKLFF TGTGCCAGCAGCGTGCGGGGACGGCTTAATGAAAAACTGTTTTTT
TRBJ2-2 few TRBV7-2 TRBD1 CASSLTGTYPGELFF TGTGCCAGCAGCTTGACAGGGACGTATCCCGGGGAGCTGTTTTTT
TRBJ1-1 . TRBV18 . CASSPSGGTEAFF TGTGCCAGCTCACCATCGGGGGGCACTGAAGCTTTCTTT
TRBJ1-4 few TRBV2 . CASSNTGGPNEKLFF TGTGCCAGCAGTAATACCGGAGGCCCTAATGAAAAACTGTTTTTT
TRBJ2-2 . TRBV19 TRBD2 CASSPLSGTNTGELFF TGTGCCAGTAGTCCCCTCAGCGGGACGAACACCGGGGAGCTGTTTTTT
TRBJ2-7 . TRBV30 TRBD1 CAWSVPRQGPGEQYF TGTGCCTGGAGTGTCCCGAGACAGGGGCCGGGGGAGCAGTACTTC
TRBJ2-7 . TRBV2 . CASSRDNRISYEQYF TGTGCCAGCAGTCGGGACAACCGAATATCCTACGAGCAGTACTTC
TRBJ1-5 . TRBV27 . CASSLTSGQPQHF TGTGCCAGCAGTTTAACTAGCGGTCAGCCCCAGCATTTT
TRBJ2-1 . TRBV15 TRBD1 CATSRDSGQGPYNEQFF TGTGCCACCAGCAGAGATTCTGGACAGGGCCCTTACAATGAGCAGTTCTTC
TRBJ1-1 . TRBV19 . CASSARRDTEAFF TGTGCCAGTAGTGCCCGCAGGGACACTGAAGCTTTCTTT
TRBJ2-3 medium-sized TRBV30 . CAWSVFLGALTDTQYF TGTGCCTGGAGTGTATTTCTGGGGGCACTCACAGATACGCAGTATTTT
TRBJ2-7 . TRBV3-1/TRBV3-2 TRBD2 CASSPLWRGGDEQYF TGTGCCAGCAGCCCCCTCTGGCGGGGGGGCGACGAGCAGTACTTC
TRBJ1-1 . TRBV7-8 . CASSYRSLNTEAFF TGTGCCAGCAGCTACAGAAGCTTGAACACTGAAGCTTTCTTT
TRBJ1-2 . TRBV28 . CASSLAGAGGLNYGYTF TGTGCCAGCAGTTTAGCTGGGGCGGGGGGCCTAAACTATGGCTACACCTTC
TRBJ2-7 . TRBV11-3 TRBD2 CASSHQGEAGVPIYEQYF TGTGCCAGCAGCCACCAAGGAGAAGCGGGGGTGCCCATTTACGAGCAGTACTTC
TRBJ2-2 few TRBV19 . CASSPRTLNTGELFF TGTGCCAGTAGTCCTCGTACGCTAAACACCGGGGAGCTGTTTTTT
TRBJ2-3 once TRBV19 . CASSISQGTDTQYF TGTGCCAGTAGTATCTCACAGGGAACAGATACGCAGTATTTT
TRBJ2-1 . TRBV15 . CATSRDYTTRANEQFF TGTGCCACCAGCAGAGATTACACTACGCGTGCGAATGAGCAGTTCTTC
TRBJ2-7 . TRBV9 TRBD2 CASSPRGLADEQYF TGTGCCAGCAGCCCTAGGGGACTAGCGGACGAGCAGTACTTC
TRBJ1-3 . TRBV6-2/TRBV6-3 . CASSYAERGNTIYF TGTGCCAGCAGTTATGCGGAAAGGGGAAACACCATATATTTT
TRBJ2-1 few TRBV20-1 . CSASRQGSYNEQFF TGCAGTGCTAGTCGGCAGGGCTCCTACAATGAGCAGTTCTTC
TRBJ1-5 . TRBV19 TRBD1 CASSSPTGYYQPQHF TGTGCCAGTAGTTCCCCGACAGGGTACTATCAGCCCCAGCATTTT
TRBJ1-6 few TRBV18 TRBD1 CASSSATGDSPLHF TGTGCCAGCTCCTCCGCTACAGGGGATTCACCCCTCCACTTT
TRBJ2-7 . TRBV5-1 . CASSLDSAYEQYF TGCGCCAGCAGCCTCGACAGTGCCTACGAGCAGTACTTC
TRBJ1-3 . TRBV7-9 TRBD1 CASSLAGGASSGNTIYF TGTGCCAGCAGCTTAGCAGGGGGCGCTTCCTCTGGAAACACCATATATTTT
TRBJ2-7 many TRBV6-6 . CASTWGQMGSYEQYF TGTGCCAGCACCTGGGGCCAAATGGGCTCCTACGAGCAGTACTTC
TRBJ1-6 . TRBV5-1 . CASSLYPGEGSPLHF TGCGCCAGCAGCTTGTATCCAGGGGAGGGTTCACCCCTCCACTTT
TRBJ1-5 . TRBV19 . CASSTQSDQPQHF TGTGCCAGTAGTACCCAGAGCGATCAGCCCCAGCATTTT
TRBJ1-2 . TRBV5-5 TRBD1 CASSDDRDYGYTF TGTGCCAGCAGCGACGACAGGGACTATGGCTACACCTTC
TRBJ2-3 once TRBV15 . CATSPSTEYTDTQYF TGTGCCACCAGCCCTTCGACAGAGTACACAGATACGCAGTATTTT
TRBJ1-2 . TRBV6-1 . CASSEAVQSYGYTF TGTGCCAGCAGTGAAGCGGTACAGAGCTATGGCTACACCTTC
TRBJ2-7 . TRBV18 . CASSQQRATYEQYF TGTGCCAGCTCACAACAGCGGGCGACCTACGAGCAGTACTTC
TRBJ2-7 . TRBV5-8 . CASSLGHLYYEQYF TGTGCCAGCAGCTTGGGACACTTATACTACGAGCAGTACTTC